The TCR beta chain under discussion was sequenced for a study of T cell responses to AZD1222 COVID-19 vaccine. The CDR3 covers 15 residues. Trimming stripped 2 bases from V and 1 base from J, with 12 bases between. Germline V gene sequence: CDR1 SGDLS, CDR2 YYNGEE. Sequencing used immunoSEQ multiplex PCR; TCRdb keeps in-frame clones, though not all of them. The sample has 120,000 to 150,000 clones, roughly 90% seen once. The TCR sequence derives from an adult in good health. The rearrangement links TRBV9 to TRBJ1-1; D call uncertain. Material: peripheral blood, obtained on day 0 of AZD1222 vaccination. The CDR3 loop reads CASSVGGVTNTEAFF. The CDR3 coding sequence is TGTGCCAGCAGCGTCGGTGGAGTTACGAACACTGAAGCTTTCTTT. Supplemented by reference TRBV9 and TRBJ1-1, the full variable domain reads DSGVTQTPKHLITATGQRVTLRCSPRSGDLSVYWYQQSLDQGLQFLIQYYNGEERAKGNILERFSAQQFPDLHSELNLSSLELGDSALYFCASSVGGVTNTEAFFGQGTRLTVV.